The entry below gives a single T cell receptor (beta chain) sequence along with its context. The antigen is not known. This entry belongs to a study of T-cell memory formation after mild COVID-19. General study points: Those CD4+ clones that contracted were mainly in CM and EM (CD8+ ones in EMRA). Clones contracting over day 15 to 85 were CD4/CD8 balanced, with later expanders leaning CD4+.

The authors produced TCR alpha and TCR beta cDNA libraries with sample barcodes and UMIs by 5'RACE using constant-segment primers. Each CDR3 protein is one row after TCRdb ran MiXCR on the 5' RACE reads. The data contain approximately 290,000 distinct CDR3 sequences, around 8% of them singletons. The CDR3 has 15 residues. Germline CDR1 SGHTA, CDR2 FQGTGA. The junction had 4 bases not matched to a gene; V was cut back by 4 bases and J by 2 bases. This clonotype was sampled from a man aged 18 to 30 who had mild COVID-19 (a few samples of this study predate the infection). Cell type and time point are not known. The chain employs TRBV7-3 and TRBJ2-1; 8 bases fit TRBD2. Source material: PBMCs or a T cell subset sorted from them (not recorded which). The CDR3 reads CASSSGLAPYNEQFF. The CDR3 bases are TGTGCCAGCAGCTCCGGACTAGCCCCCTACAATGAGCAGTTCTTC.